This T cell receptor beta chain stems from a study of blood T cell repertoires in COVID-19. Study-wide background: T cells, B-cell-depleted T cells, or PBMCs provided the cDNA or gDNA that served as material.

The CDR3 has 13 residues. Germline V CDR1 and CDR2: PRHDT, FYEKMQ (reference sequence). The V gene lost 6 bases and the J gene lost 0 bases, with 7 bases spanning the gap. Only in-frame clones appear in the TCRdb table, and some are missing; sequencing was by immunoSEQ multiplex PCR. The data show around 260,000 clones, roughly nine tenths seen once. The TCR originated in a man aged 35 to 55 who had recovered from COVID-19. The V and J genes are TRBV13 and TRBJ2-3; maybe TRBD2 (5 bases). The sequenced material came from peripheral blood. The CDR3 DNA reads as TGTGCCAGCAGGCGGACTAGCACAGATACGCAGTATTTT. Translated: CASRRTSTDTQYF.